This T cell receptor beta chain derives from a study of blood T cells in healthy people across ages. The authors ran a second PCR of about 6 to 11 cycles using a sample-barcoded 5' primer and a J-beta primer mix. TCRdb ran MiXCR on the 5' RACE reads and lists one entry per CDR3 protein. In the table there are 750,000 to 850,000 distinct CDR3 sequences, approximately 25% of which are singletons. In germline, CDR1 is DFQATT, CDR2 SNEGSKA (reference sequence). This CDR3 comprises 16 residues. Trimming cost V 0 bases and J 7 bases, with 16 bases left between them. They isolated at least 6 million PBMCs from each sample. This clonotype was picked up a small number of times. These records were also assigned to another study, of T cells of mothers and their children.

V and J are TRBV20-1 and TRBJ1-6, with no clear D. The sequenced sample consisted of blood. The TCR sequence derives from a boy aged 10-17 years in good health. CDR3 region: CSARDGSPSRNSPLHF. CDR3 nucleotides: TGCAGTGCTAGAGATGGGTCGCCTTCTCGAAATTCACCCCTCCACTTT.